These 31 T cell receptor beta chains came from one sample sequenced in a study of T cell responses to AZD1222 COVID-19 vaccine (dated by TCRdb to the early 2020s). The library was built by means of the immunoSEQ multiplex PCR assay. The immuneACCESS repertoire file appears here via TCRdb, limited to in-frame rearrangements. These files lack a portion of the clones; in checked studies, under half of the deficit traces to unresolved V genes, and the cause of the others is not known. The sample has under 150,000 clones on record, approximately 88% of them singletons. The ten largest clones add up to approximately 6.5% of the sample. The time point label, as the study defines it: about 28 days (+/-7) after the second vaccine dose. The sample was peripheral blood, taken 28 days after the second AZD1222 dose. The receptors were gathered from an adult who received the AZD1222 COVID-19 vaccine.

The chain carries TRBV9 and TRBJ1-2; perhaps TRBD1 as D (5 bases). The V end lost 0 bases, the J end lost 8 bases, and 14 bases lay between the germline ends. The CDR3 contains 14 residues. Per germline, CDR1 SGDLS and CDR2 YYNGEE. DNA of the CDR3: TGTGCCAGCAGCGTAGCGGGGGGAAGTGGCGGCTACACCTTC. Protein sequence: CASSVAGGSGGYTF.

This chain connects TRBV7-9 to TRBJ1-1; 7 nucleotides match TRBD1. CDR3 length: 15 amino acids. The germline CDR1 and CDR2 sequences are SEHNR and FQNEAQ (reference sequence). V shed 5 bases, J shed 3 bases, and the junction held 9 bases outside the gene matches. Written as DNA, the CDR3 is TGTGCCAGCAGCCCGGGGGACAGTCTTTACACTGAAGCTTTCTTT. As protein: CASSPGDSLYTEAFF.

J is TRBJ1-2 and V is TRBV6-2 or TRBV6-3, with 9 nucleotides matching TRBD1. Germline V gene lookup returns CDR1 MNHEY and CDR2 SVGEGT. CDR3 size: 15 residues. After removal of 2 bases from V and 2 bases from J, the junction contained 3 bases not matched to a gene. The CDR3 is CASSYGTGLNYGYTF. The CDR3 nucleotides read TGTGCCAGCAGTTACGGGACAGGGCTGAACTATGGCTACACCTTC.

J is TRBJ2-2 and V is TRBV19, with a possible D match to TRBD2 (6 bases). The CDR3 has 15 amino acids. The germline V and J ends were trimmed by 1 base and 7 bases, with 13 bases remaining between them. Germline V gene lookup returns CDR1 LNHDA and CDR2 SQIVND (reference sequence). The CDR3: CASSIVGGKGGELFF. CDR3 sequence (DNA): TGTGCCAGTAGTATAGTGGGGGGAAAGGGCGGGGAGCTGTTTTTT.

This clone was found a few times. The chain has TRBV9 and TRBJ1-1, with D perhaps matching TRBD1 (6 bases). Germline loops: CDR1 SGDLS, CDR2 YYNGEE. The CDR3 has 16 amino acids. Between the trimmed V and J ends, which lost 0 bases and 4 bases, there was a span of 16 bases. The CDR3 DNA reads as TGTGCCAGCAGCGTAGGAACAGGGCCCATGGGCACTGAAGCTTTCTTT. Residues: CASSVGTGPMGTEAFF.

V usage is TRBV24-1 and J usage is TRBJ2-5; 14 bases are a match to TRBD2. This CDR3 comprises 18 residues. V dropped 1 base and J dropped 0; count of bases not matched to a gene: 3. Germline values: CDR1 KGHDR, CDR2 SFDVKD. CDR3 loop: CATSDLRTSGGNQETQYF. CDR3 nucleotide sequence: TGTGCCACCAGTGATTTACGGACTAGCGGGGGGAACCAAGAGACCCAGTACTTC.

The V gene is TRBV7-2, the J gene TRBJ1-5; 7 bases map to TRBD1. The germline V gene has CDR1 SGHTA and CDR2 FQGNSA. Trimming cost V 4 bases and J 5 bases; bases outside gene matches: 5. The CDR3 is 14 amino acids. The CDR3 region is CASSSQQGHQPQHF. The CDR3, as DNA: TGTGCCAGCAGCTCTCAACAGGGGCATCAGCCCCAGCATTTT.

The chain has TRBV5-4 and TRBJ2-3; TRBD1 might be the D (6 bases). The CDR3 runs to 14 residues. Germline V gene data show CDR1 as SGHNT and CDR2 as YYREEE (reference sequence). Deletions cut 0 bases from V and 3 bases from J, with 8 bases between. The chain's CDR3 is CASSLAGATDTQYF. CDR3 nucleotides: TGTGCCAGCAGCTTGGCAGGGGCTACAGATACGCAGTATTTT.

The gene calls are TRBV7-9 and TRBJ2-2, with D uncertain. The CDR3 is 15 amino acids. V was trimmed by 0 bases and J by 6 bases, leaving 11 bases between them. Germline assignment: CDR1 SEHNR and CDR2 FQNEAQ (reference sequence). CDR3 bases: TGTGCCAGCAGCTTAGCGGATCTGCTCGCCGGGGAGCTGTTTTTT. Translation gives CASSLADLLAGELFF.

The chain combines TRBV7-2 with TRBJ1-1, with 7 bases matching TRBD1. Losses at the gene ends were 5 bases for V and 3 bases for J; bases not matched to a gene: 15. Germline CDR1 SGHTA, CDR2 FQGNSA. CDR3 length equals 17 residues. The CDR3 region has the DNA TGTGCCAGCAGCCCCGCTCTCAGAAGGGGGCGTCACACTGAAGCTTTCTTT. It codes for CASSPALRRGRHTEAFF.

This chain uses TRBV4-3 with TRBJ1-2; D is unresolved. The CDR3 loop spans 15 amino acids. Trimming cost V 0 bases and J 5 bases, with 13 bases left between them. Germline V gene lookup returns CDR1 LGHNA and CDR2 YSLEER. CDR3 coding DNA: TGCGCCAGCAGCCAAGATAGGAGAGTCTTTTATGGCTACACCTTC. Protein sequence: CASSQDRRVFYGYTF.

V and J are TRBV6-2 or TRBV6-3 and TRBJ1-4; 7 bases fit TRBD1. The V segment lost 2 bases and the J segment 7 bases; nucleotides outside the gene matches: 4. This CDR3 has 14 residues. Germline V gene sequence: CDR1 MNHEY, CDR2 SVGEGT. For the CDR3, the DNA is TGTGCCAGCAGTTACCCCGGGACAGCTGAAAAACTGTTTTTT. Protein product: CASSYPGTAEKLFF.

The V call is TRBV20-1, the J call TRBJ2-7; the D gene is possibly TRBD2 (6 bases). Trimming cost V 3 bases and J 3 bases, with 9 bases left between them. From germline, CDR1 is DFQATT and CDR2 SNEGSKA (reference sequence). CDR3 size: 12 residues. CDR3 sequence: CSASDGGYEQYF. CDR3 DNA: TGCAGTGCTAGTGACGGGGGCTACGAGCAGTACTTC.

The chain links TRBV10-1 to TRBJ2-1, with TRBD2 matching 9 bases. The CDR3 is made up of 15 amino acids. V shed 3 bases, J shed 8 bases, and the junction held 8 bases outside the gene matches. CDR1 WNHNN and CDR2 SYGVQD come from the germline V gene (reference sequence). The CDR3 region has the DNA TGCGCCAGCAGTGATAGGCGGGGGGGAGCAGATGAGCAGTTCTTC. This codes for CASSDRRGGADEQFF.

The rearrangement joins TRBV7-3 to TRBJ1-6; D is unresolved. The CDR3 covers 13 residues. V gave up 1 base and J gave up 12 bases, with 10 bases separating them. Germline CDR1 SGHTA, CDR2 FQGTGA. The CDR3 spells CASSLKPGLPLHF. CDR3 DNA sequence: TGTGCCAGCAGCTTAAAACCCGGGCTACCCCTCCACTTT.

This chain uses TRBV2 with TRBJ1-1, with a tentative D call TRBD1 (6 bases). There are 14 residues in the CDR3. Trimming removed 10 bases at V and 0 bases at J, with 15 bases between. Looked up from germline, CDR1 is SNHLY and CDR2 is FYNNEI. The CDR3 region has the DNA TGTGCCACTGGGGAGACAGGTGTGAACACTGAAGCTTTCTTT. Amino acid sequence: CATGETGVNTEAFF.

The V gene is TRBV7-2, the J gene TRBJ1-6; 7 bases align to TRBD1. Germline values: CDR1 SGHTA, CDR2 FQGNSA. Trimming at V came to 5 bases and at J to 6 bases, leaving 4 bases not matched to a gene. This CDR3 is 14 amino acids long. The CDR3 here is CASSRQGGNSPLHF. The CDR3 coding sequence is TGTGCCAGCAGCCGGCAGGGGGGTAATTCACCCCTCCACTTT.

The rearrangement uses TRBV11-3 and TRBJ2-7; 7 bases align to TRBD1. The CDR3 spans 14 residues. Unmatched junction bases numbered 12, after V lost 10 bases and J lost 3 bases. Germline loops: CDR1 SGHNT, CDR2 YENEEA. The CDR3 loop reads CATHPQGGGYEQYF. CDR3 DNA sequence: TGTGCCACACACCCCCAAGGGGGCGGCTACGAGCAGTACTTC. Full variable domain (outside the CDR3, taken from reference TRBV11-3 and TRBJ2-7): EAGVVQSPRYKIIEKKQPVAFWCNPISGHNTLYWYLQNLGQGPELLIRYENEEAVDDSQLPKDRFSAERLKGVDSTLKIQPAELGDSAVYLCATHPQGGGYEQYFGPGTRLTVT.

The chain is built from TRBV21-1 and TRBJ1-2; whether TRBD1, the table's D call, matches the DNA was not checked. TRBV21-1 constitutes a pseudogene. The CDR3 has 15 amino acids. CDR3: CASSASGTEHYGYTF. CDR3 DNA sequence: TGTGCCAGCAGCGCGTCCGGGACAGAGCACTATGGCTACACCTTC.

This chain connects TRBV7-2 to TRBJ1-2, with 7 bases matching TRBD1. CDR3 length: 16 residues. The V gene end was trimmed by 1 base and the J gene end by 7 bases; junction bases not matched to a gene: 12. Germline loops: CDR1 SGHTA, CDR2 FQGNSA. Here the CDR3 DNA reads TGTGCCAGCAGCTTAGACAGGACAGGTGGGGGATCTGGCTACACCTTC. Its translation is CASSLDRTGGGSGYTF. The variable domain in full, with the rest retrieved from reference TRBV7-2 and TRBJ1-2, is GAGVSQSPSNKVTEKGKDVELRCDPISGHTALYWYRQSLGQGLEFLIYFQGNSAPDKSGLPSDRFSAERTGGSVSTLTIQRTQQEDSAVYLCASSLDRTGGGSGYTFGSGTRLTVV.

This chain joins TRBV5-5 and TRBJ1-2; 8 bases fit TRBD1. The germline V gene has CDR1 SGHKS and CDR2 YYEKEE (reference sequence). J gave up 4 bases and V 0 bases, and 2 bases lay outside the gene matches. This CDR3 has 14 residues. The CDR3 DNA sequence: TGTGCCAGCAGCTTGGCGGGACAGGCCTATGGCTACACCTTC. As protein: CASSLAGQAYGYTF. Full variable domain (remainder filled in from reference TRBV5-5 and TRBJ1-2): DAGVTQSPTHLIKTRGQQVTLRCSPISGHKSVSWYQQVLGQGPQFIFQYYEKEERGRGNFPDRFSARQFPNYSSELNVNALLLGDSALYLCASSLAGQAYGYTFGSGTRLTVV.

This clone was seen only once. The genes are TRBV5-5 and TRBJ1-5, with a weak D call TRBD1 (6 bases). This CDR3 has 15 residues. Germline assignment: CDR1 SGHKS and CDR2 YYEKEE (reference sequence). Trimming removed 2 bases at V and 0 bases at J, with 9 bases between. The CDR3 loop is CASSFGQISNQPQHF. CDR3 coding DNA: TGTGCCAGCAGCTTCGGACAGATTAGCAATCAGCCCCAGCATTTT.

The sample holds one count of this clone. This chain links TRBV7-3 with TRBJ1-6; D not certain. Germline lookup yields CDR1 SGHTA and CDR2 FQGTGA. The CDR3 loop spans 13 amino acids. Trimming took off 4 bases at V and 8 bases at J, with 9 bases between the two ends. This CDR3 is CASSYLRDSPLHF. The CDR3 DNA is TGTGCCAGCAGCTACCTGAGAGATTCACCCCTCCACTTT. Combining the CDR3 with reference TRBV7-3 and TRBJ1-6 gives the whole variable domain GAGVSQTPSNKVTEKGKYVELRCDPISGHTALYWYRQSLGQGPEFLIYFQGTGAADDSGLPNDRFFAVRPEGSVSTLKIQRTERGDSAVYLCASSYLRDSPLHFGNGTRLTVT.

The chain employs TRBV9 and TRBJ2-2, with D possibly TRBD2 on 6 matching bases. Trimming stripped 4 bases from V and 6 bases from J, with 7 bases between. The CDR3 sequence is 12 residues long. Germline CDR1 SGDLS, CDR2 YYNGEE. CDR3 sequence: CASSPGAGELFF. In DNA, the CDR3 is TGTGCCAGCAGCCCGGGGGCCGGGGAGCTGTTTTTT.

The rearrangement joins TRBV5-4 to TRBJ2-7; TRBD1 aligns across 10 bases. V lost 2 bases, J lost 4 bases, and 3 bases stayed unmatched. CDR1 and CDR2 from the germline V gene are SGHNT and YYREEE (reference sequence). This CDR3 has 14 residues. CDR3 residues: CASSLPDRGYEQYF. CDR3 nucleotide sequence: TGTGCCAGCAGCTTACCGGACAGGGGGTACGAGCAGTACTTC.

This clone occurred once. The CDR3: CASSVAGLAGNIQYF. CDR3 DNA: TGTGCCAGCAGCGTAGCGGGACTAGCGGGAAACATTCAGTACTTC. The rearrangement links TRBV9 to TRBJ2-4; TRBD2 aligns across 12 bases. CDR3 length: 15 residues. CDR1 is SGDLS and CDR2 is YYNGEE in the germline V gene. With V trimmed by 0 bases and J by 6 bases, 1 base remained unmatched.

The chain combines TRBV6-5 with TRBJ2-1; no clear D. V was pared by 0 bases and J by 5 bases, with 14 bases between. Germline V gene lookup returns CDR1 MNHEY and CDR2 SVGAGI. This CDR3 region has 16 residues. The CDR3 loop is CASSYSGGKKDNEQFF. CDR3 DNA sequence: TGTGCCAGCAGTTACTCGGGTGGAAAAAAAGACAATGAGCAGTTCTTC.

The chain employs TRBV24-1 and TRBJ1-1, with D unclear. Trimming removed 1 base from V and 5 bases from J, with 10 bases in between. The CDR3 has 14 amino acids. Germline assignment: CDR1 KGHDR and CDR2 SFDVKD. CDR3 in amino acids: CATSDLFGQTEAFF. The CDR3, as DNA: TGTGCCACCAGTGATTTATTCGGGCAGACTGAAGCTTTCTTT.

The rearrangement uses TRBV18 and TRBJ1-1; D remains unclear. Per the germline V gene, CDR1 is KGHSH and CDR2 is LQKENI. The CDR3 is 14 amino acids. The V end lost 1 base, the J end lost 1 base, and 7 bases lay between the germline ends. CDR3 DNA: TGTGCCAGCTCACCACAGATGGGGAACACTGAAGCTTTCTTT. Translated: CASSPQMGNTEAFF. The whole variable domain, remainder taken from reference TRBV18 and TRBJ1-1, is NAGVMQNPRHLVRRRGQEARLRCSPMKGHSHVYWYRQLPEEGLKFMVYLQKENIIDESGMPKERFSAEFPKEGPSILRIQQVVRGDSAAYFCASSPQMGNTEAFFGQGTRLTVV.

The J gene is TRBJ2-5, the V gene TRBV5-4; no clear D. This CDR3 contains 14 residues. CDR1 and CDR2 (germline): SGHNT, YYREEE (reference sequence). The V and J ends lost 3 bases and 5 bases respectively, with 14 bases between them. CDR3: CASSYKGDGETQYF. In DNA, the CDR3 is TGTGCCAGCAGCTACAAAGGAGACGGGGAGACCCAGTACTTC. Full variable domain (remainder filled in from reference TRBV5-4 and TRBJ2-5): ETGVTQSPTHLIKTRGQQVTLRCSSQSGHNTVSWYQQALGQGPQFIFQYYREEENGRGNFPPRFSGLQFPNYSSELNVNALELDDSALYLCASSYKGDGETQYFGPGTRLLVL.

The V call is TRBV6-1, the J call TRBJ2-7; D is ambiguous. The CDR3 consists of 12 residues. The V and J ends lost 6 bases and 7 bases respectively, with 13 bases between them. Germline values: CDR1 MNHNS, CDR2 SASEGT. The CDR3 DNA sequence: TGTGCCAGCAGCAACAGTTTTCAAGAGCAGTACTTC. It is translated as CASSNSFQEQYF.